A single T cell receptor beta chain is shown here with its context. Its antigen is not known. This entry is derived from a study of T-cell memory formation after mild COVID-19. Study overall: Clustering of TCRs was largely donor specific. Findings and limits, study-wide: There was no confirmation that second-wave clones peaking on day 37 were SARS-CoV-2 specific. Pre-infection memory harbored some responding clones, suggesting cross-reactive memory joined. Those CD4+ clones that contracted were mainly in CM and EM (CD8+ ones in EMRA).

TCRdb passed the 5' RACE reads through MiXCR, listing each CDR3 protein once. The sample shows about 150,000 distinct CDR3 sequences, roughly 15% of them seen only once. J was trimmed by 5 bases and V by 2 bases; bases with no gene match: 6. Germline-derived CDR1 and CDR2 are SGHRS and YFSETQ. The CDR3 consists of 17 residues. This rearrangement joins TRBV5-1 to TRBJ2-5; 16 positions match TRBD2. The specimen sequenced was PBMCs or a T cell subset sorted from them (not recorded which). This receptor was taken from an adult woman who had mild COVID-19 (a few samples of this study predate the infection). Cell type and time point are not known. The CDR3 coding sequence is TGCGCCAGCAGCTTTCCGGGACTAGCGGGGGGGCACGAGACCCAGTACTTC. Encoded protein: CASSFPGLAGGHETQYF. The full variable domain, in which reference TRBV5-1 and TRBJ2-5 provide the parts outside the CDR3, is KAGVTQTPRYLIKTRGQQVTLSCSPISGHRSVSWYQQTPGQGLQFLFEYFSETQRNKGNFPGRFSGRQFSNSRSEMNVSTLELGDSALYLCASSFPGLAGGHETQYFGPGTRLLVL.